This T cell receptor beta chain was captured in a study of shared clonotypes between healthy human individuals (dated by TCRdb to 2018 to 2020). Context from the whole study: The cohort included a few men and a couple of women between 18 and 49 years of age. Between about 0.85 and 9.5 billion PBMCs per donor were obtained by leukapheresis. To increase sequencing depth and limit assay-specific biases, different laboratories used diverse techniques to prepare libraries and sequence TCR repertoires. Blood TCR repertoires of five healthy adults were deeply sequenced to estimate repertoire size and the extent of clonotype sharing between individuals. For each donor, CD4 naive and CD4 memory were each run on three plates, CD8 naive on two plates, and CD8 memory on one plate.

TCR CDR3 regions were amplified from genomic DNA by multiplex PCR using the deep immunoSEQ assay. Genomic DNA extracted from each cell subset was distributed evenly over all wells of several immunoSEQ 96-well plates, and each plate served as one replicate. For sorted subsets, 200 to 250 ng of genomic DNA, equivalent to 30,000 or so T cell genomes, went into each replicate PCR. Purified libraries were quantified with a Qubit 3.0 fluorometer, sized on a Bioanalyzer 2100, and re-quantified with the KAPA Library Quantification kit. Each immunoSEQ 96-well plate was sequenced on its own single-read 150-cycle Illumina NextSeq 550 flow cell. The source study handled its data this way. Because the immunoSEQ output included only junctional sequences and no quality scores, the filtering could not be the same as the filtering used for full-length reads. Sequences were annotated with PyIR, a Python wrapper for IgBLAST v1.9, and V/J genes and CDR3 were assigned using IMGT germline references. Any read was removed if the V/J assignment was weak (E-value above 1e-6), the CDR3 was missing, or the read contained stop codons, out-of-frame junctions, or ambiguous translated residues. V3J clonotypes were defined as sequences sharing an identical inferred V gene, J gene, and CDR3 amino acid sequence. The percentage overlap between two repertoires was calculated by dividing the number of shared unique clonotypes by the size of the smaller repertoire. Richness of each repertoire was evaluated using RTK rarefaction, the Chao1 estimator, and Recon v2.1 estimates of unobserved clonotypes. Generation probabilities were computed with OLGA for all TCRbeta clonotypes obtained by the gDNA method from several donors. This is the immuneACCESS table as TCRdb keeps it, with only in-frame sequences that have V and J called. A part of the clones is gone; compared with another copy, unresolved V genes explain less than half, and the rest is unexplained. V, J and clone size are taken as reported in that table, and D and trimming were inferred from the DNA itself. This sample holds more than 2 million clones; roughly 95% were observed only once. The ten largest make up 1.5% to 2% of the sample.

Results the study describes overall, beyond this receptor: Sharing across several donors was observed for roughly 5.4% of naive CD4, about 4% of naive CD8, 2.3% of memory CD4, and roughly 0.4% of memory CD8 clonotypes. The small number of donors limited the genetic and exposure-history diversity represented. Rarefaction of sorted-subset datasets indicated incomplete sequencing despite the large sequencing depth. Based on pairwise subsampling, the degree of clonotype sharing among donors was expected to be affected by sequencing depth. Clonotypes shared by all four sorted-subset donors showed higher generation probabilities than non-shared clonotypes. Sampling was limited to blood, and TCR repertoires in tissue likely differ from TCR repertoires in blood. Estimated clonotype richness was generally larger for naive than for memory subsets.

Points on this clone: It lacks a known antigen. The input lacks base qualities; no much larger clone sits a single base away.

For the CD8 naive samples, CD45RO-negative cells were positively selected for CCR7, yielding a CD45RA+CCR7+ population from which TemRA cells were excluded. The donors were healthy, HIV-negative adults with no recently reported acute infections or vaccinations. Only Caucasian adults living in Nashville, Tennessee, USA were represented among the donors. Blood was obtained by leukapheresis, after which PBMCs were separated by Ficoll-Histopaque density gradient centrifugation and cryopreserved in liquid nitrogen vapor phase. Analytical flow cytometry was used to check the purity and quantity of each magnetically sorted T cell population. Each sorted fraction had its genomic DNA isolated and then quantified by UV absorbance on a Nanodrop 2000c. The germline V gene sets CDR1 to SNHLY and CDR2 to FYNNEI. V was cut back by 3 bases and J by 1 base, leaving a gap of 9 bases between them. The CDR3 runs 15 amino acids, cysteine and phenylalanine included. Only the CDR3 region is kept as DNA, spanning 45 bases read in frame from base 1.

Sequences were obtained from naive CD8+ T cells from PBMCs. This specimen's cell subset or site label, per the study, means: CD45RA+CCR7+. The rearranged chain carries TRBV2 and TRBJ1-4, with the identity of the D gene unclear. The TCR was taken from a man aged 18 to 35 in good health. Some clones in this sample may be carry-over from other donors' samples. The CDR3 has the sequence CASSEAILTNEKLFF. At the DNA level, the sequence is TGTGCCAGCAGTGAGGCGATCCTAACTAATGAAAAACTGTTTTTT. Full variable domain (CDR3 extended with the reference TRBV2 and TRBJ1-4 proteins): EPEVTQTPSHQVTQMGQEVILRCVPISNHLYFYWYRQILGQKVEFLVSFYNNEISEKSEIFDDQFSVERPDGSNFTLKIRSTKLEDSAMYFCASSEAILTNEKLFFGSGTQLSVL.